The clone carrying this T cell receptor (beta chain) was seen ten or more times. The V gene lost 3 bases and the J gene lost 9 bases, with 15 bases spanning the gap. Per the germline V gene, CDR1 is MNHEY and CDR2 is SMNVEV (reference sequence). This CDR3 has 14 amino acids. Clones were read by immunoSEQ multiplex PCR, and TCRdb kept only the in-frame ones, dropping some. The data hold around 95,000 clones, with approximately 44% observed a single time. These data originate in a study of shared clonotypes between healthy human individuals. This chain uses TRBV27 with TRBJ2-1; D may be TRBD2 (7 bases). This receptor was taken from a woman aged 35 to 49 in good health. Some clones in this sample may be carry-over from other donors' samples. The sequencing input was PBMCs. The CDR3 DNA sequence: TGTGCCAGCAGTTTTGAGGGGGGGTGGGGTGAGCAGTTCTTC. This codes for CASSFEGGWGEQFF.